The 2 T cell receptor beta chains given below trace back to one sample, sequenced in a study of blood T cell repertoires in COVID-19. TCRdb's table, derived via immunoSEQ multiplex PCR, lists solely in-frame clones and lacks some. Here the sample spans nearly 350,000 clones, around 91% being singletons. Sequenced: peripheral blood. The receptors come from a young woman who had recovered from COVID-19.

The rearrangement uses TRBV11-3 and TRBJ2-1, with D maybe TRBD2 (6 bases). CDR3 length: 14 amino acids. Trimming took 5 bases from V and 3 from J, leaving 11 bases between them. Germline V gene sequence: CDR1 SGHNT, CDR2 YENEEA. CDR3: CASSGREHYNEQFF. The CDR3 coding sequence is TGTGCCAGCAGCGGCCGGGAGCACTACAATGAGCAGTTCTTC.

This sequence joins TRBV7-8 and TRBJ2-5, with D unresolved. V gave up 5 bases and J gave up 1 base, with 14 bases separating them. The CDR3 is 15 amino acids. In germline, CDR1 is SGHVS, CDR2 FQNEAQ. This CDR3 is CASSLRRLPQETQYF. The CDR3 DNA is TGTGCCAGCAGCCTACGGAGACTCCCCCAAGAGACCCAGTACTTC.